Included here is one T cell receptor (beta chain) sequence, with context. No antigen is known for it. Per-base quality was not reported, and no clone a single base away is much larger than it. Libraries were made using the immunoSEQ multiplex PCR assay. In its TCRdb copy, this immuneACCESS table keeps in-frame sequences only and misses some clones. Where compared with another copy, unresolved V genes explain less than half of these, and the others have no known cause. Within this sample are 90,000 or so clones, with roughly nine tenths of them counted one time only. Of the sample, approximately 7.6% falls within the top ten clones. Counted from cysteine to phenylalanine, this CDR3 has 13 amino acids. Just CDR3 DNA is preserved here, 39 bases in frame from base 1. Trimming takes 4 bases from V and 7 bases from J, and the germline ends sit 12 bases apart. Sequences SGHDT (CDR1) and YYEEEE (CDR2) are obtained from the germline V gene.

The data are from a study of control samples from healthy donors and cancer patients (dated by TCRdb to the early 2020s). The sequence links TRBV5-6 to TRBJ1-5; D gene: possibly TRBD1, on 6 matching bases. The clonotype comes from a woman aged 55-69 years in good health. Specimen: blood. The nucleotide sequence is TGTGCCAGCAGCCCCCAGACAGGACAGCCCCAGCATTTT. Its coded protein is CASSPQTGQPQHF.